The entry below gives a single TCR beta chain sequence along with its context. Which antigen it targets is not known. Per-base quality was not reported, and no clone a single base away is much larger than it. The sample belongs to a study of cytotoxic CD8 clonotypes in ibrutinib-treated CLL (dated by TCRdb to about 2021). In terms of the full investigation: The cohort was composed of roughly ten relapsed/refractory and about 15 treatment-naive patients; IGHV unmutated status was identified in some 17 patients. Responses were partial in some 24 patients and complete in 2; after median about 63 months follow-up, about 14 stayed in remission and approximately 12 progressed. Samples at response were collected after a median of roughly 13 months of treatment, with a range of roughly 6 to 36 months. An average of around 260,000 productive templates and 94,082 productive rearrangements was obtained per sample. Of the approximately 86 people in the trial, some 28 had longitudinal samples available. Cryopreserved peripheral blood mononuclear cells were obtained prior to treatment, at the time of response, and at either disease progression or sustained remission. Every remission and progressive disease sample was obtained while ibrutinib was still being received by the patients.

CDR1 and CDR2 (SGHTA, FQGNSA) derive from the germline V gene. V is pared back by 1 base and J by 3 bases, with 5 bases lying between the germline termini. Including the terminal cysteine and phenylalanine, the CDR3 comprises 13 residues. The DNA shown is the 39-base CDR3, in frame from base 1. The goal of deep resolution MiSeq sequencing was a depth between 1 in 1 million and 1 in 200,000 T cells, and coverage averaged 10x per clonotype. The immunoSEQ hsTCRB Kit was used to generate the TCR beta libraries. The study's own analysis went as follows. ImmunoSEQ Data Assistant and ImmunoSEQ Analyzer were used for data analysis, and V, D and J genes were assigned according to IMGT definitions. Clonality, which ranges from 0 to 1, was calculated by subtracting the normalized Shannon entropy of productive rearrangement frequencies from one. Only overrepresented clonotypes making up at least 0.05% of each patient's repertoire were included in the public clonotype analysis. Repertoires from some twelve age-matched healthy donors in immuneACCESS were used as clonality controls. The immuneACCESS repertoire file appears here via TCRdb, limited to in-frame rearrangements. These files lack a portion of the clones; in checked studies, under half of the deficit traces to unresolved V genes, and the cause of the others is not known. That table is the source of V, J and clone size, and D and trimming were worked out from the DNA. The sample contains 150,000 to 200,000 clones, approximately 77% of them found a single time. 2% to 2.5% of the sample lies in the top ten.

The time point label corresponds to: about eleven months on ibrutinib. For TCR beta library preparation, about 2.2 micrograms of genomic DNA was extracted from cryopreserved PBMCs. Longitudinal blood samples from CLL patients on ibrutinib monotherapy were analyzed using high-throughput TCR beta sequencing. The patients took part in an open-label, single-center phase 2 trial of ibrutinib monotherapy. Paper-wide results and their limitations: Baseline clonality exceeded that of age-matched healthy donors and correlated strongly with circulating CD8+ T-cell counts. Sampling times were not matched between patients in sustained remission and patients whose disease was progressing, and lymph node repertoires were not examined. At ibrutinib response clonality went up, during sustained remission it held steady, and at progression it dropped back toward baseline. Public clonotypes were rare and either contracted or stayed stable during treatment, and the rise in clonality at ibrutinib response reflected the expansion of private clonotypes.

This receptor was obtained from a human donor with chronic lymphocytic leukemia. The rearrangement joined TRBV7-2 to TRBJ2-3; there is no confident call for the D gene. The sequencing used PBMCs, collected after 12 months of ibrutinib treatment. The CDR3 loop reads CASSLGPTDTQYF. The bases read TGTGCCAGCAGCTTAGGGCCAACAGATACGCAGTATTTT.